These T cell receptor beta chains were read from a single sample in a study of blood T cell repertoires in COVID-19. The data were produced by immunoSEQ multiplex PCR, yet TCRdb's version contains in-frame clones alone and is incomplete. The table lists approximately 150,000 clones, about 92% of them singletons, with 15% to 20% in the top ten. Sequencing was carried out using peripheral blood. The source of these receptors is a man aged 55-75 years with active or convalescent COVID-19. CDR3s include the opening cysteine and the closing phenylalanine or tryptophan.

v_call,j_call,cdr3_aa
TRBV10-3,TRBJ1-1,CANAGGTEAFF
TRBV5-1,TRBJ2-1,CASSLSIAGGNEQFF
TRBV2,TRBJ1-4,CASSESSATNEKLFF
TRBV7-9,TRBJ2-1,CASSTTSGGEVEQFF
TRBV27,TRBJ2-2,CASSLRENTGELFF
TRBV5-1,TRBJ2-1,CASSLLGTSGRTYNEQFF
TRBV19,TRBJ2-4,CASSTSGRENIQYF
TRBV6-5,TRBJ2-7,CASSYGVRGSYEQYF
TRBV19,TRBJ1-2,CASSILRANYGYTF
TRBV18,TRBJ1-4,CASSHSTGGRSEKLFF
TRBV4-2,TRBJ1-6,CASSQEGTLYSPLHF
TRBV7-9,TRBJ1-6,CASTPTGRHYNSPLHF
TRBV3-1/TRBV3-2,TRBJ1-2,CASSQEQQSPGGYTF
TRBV12-3/TRBV12-4,TRBJ1-1,CASSLLYGSEAFF
TRBV27,TRBJ1-2,CASSPEGASNYGYTF
TRBV5-1,TRBJ1-1,CASSRDRQNTEAFF